The following is a T cell receptor (beta chain) sequence with its context. Its target is not known. This record comes from a study of CD8 T cells in ankylosing spondylitis. Making use of molecular barcodes, quantitative 5'-RACE generated TCR beta libraries. TCRdb called the 5' RACE reads again in MiXCR, with one record for every CDR3 protein. The repertoire consists of 340,000 or so distinct CDR3 sequences, with about 15% occurring once and the leading ten covering roughly 1.1%. Findings and limits, study-wide: Blood from ankylosing spondylitis patients appeared to carry a characteristic roughly eight-variant TCR beta motif.

Sequenced sample: blood, either unsorted or a sorted T cell fraction (not recorded which). The clonotype was recovered from a male donor with ankylosing spondylitis or in good health (not recorded which).

CDR3 coding DNA: TGCAGTGCTCTCCCGGGACTAGCGGGGACTCAATACGGCGAGCAGTACTTC. It codes for CSALPGLAGTQYGEQYF. This chain links TRBV20-1 with TRBJ2-7; 13 bases are a match to TRBD2. J was trimmed by 6 bases and V by 5 bases; bases with no gene match: 16. CDR3 length equals 17 residues. The germline gives CDR1 DFQATT, CDR2 SNEGSKA (reference sequence).